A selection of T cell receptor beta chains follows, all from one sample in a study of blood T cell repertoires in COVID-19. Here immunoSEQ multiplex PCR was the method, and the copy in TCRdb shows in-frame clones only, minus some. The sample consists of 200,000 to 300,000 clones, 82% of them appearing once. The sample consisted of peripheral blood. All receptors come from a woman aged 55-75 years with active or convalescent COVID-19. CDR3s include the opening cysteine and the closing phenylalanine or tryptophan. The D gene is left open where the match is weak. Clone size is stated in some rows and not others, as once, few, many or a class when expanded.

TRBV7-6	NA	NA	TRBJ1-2	TGTGCCAGCAGCTTTAGCCGGGGTAGGGGGGGCACCTACACCTTC	CASSFSRGRGGTYTF
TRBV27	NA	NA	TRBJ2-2	TGTGCCAGCGGCCCGCGGGGAAGTCGTAGCGGGGAGCTGTTTTTT	CASGPRGSRSGELFF
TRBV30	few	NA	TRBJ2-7	TGTGCCTGGAGTGTACTGGGCAGCATCTACGAGCAGTACTTC	CAWSVLGSIYEQYF
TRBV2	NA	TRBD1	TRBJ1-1	TGTGCCAGCAGTGAAGGGGACAGGGAATGGGACACTGAAGCTTTCTTT	CASSEGDREWDTEAFF
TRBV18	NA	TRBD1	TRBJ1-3	TGTGCCAGCTCCCGACAGGGGGGAGACTCTGGAAACACCATATATTTT	CASSRQGGDSGNTIYF
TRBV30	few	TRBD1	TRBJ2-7	TGTGCCTGGAAACAGGGGGTTTACTACGAGCAGTACTTC	CAWKQGVYYEQYF
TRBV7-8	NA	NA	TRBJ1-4	TGTGCCAGCAGCTTAGTCGAGACTAATGAAAAACTGTTTTTT	CASSLVETNEKLFF
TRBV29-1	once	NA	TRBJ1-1	TGCAGCGTTTGCCAGACGGAGGGTACTGAAGCTTTCTTT	CSVCQTEGTEAFF
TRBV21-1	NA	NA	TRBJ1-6	TGTGCCAGCAGCAAACGGTTCGCGGTTAATTCACCCCTCCACTTT	CASSKRFAVNSPLHF
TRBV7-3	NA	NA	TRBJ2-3	TGTGCCAGCAGTCGGCGGGGTACAGATACGCAGTATTTT	CASSRRGTDTQYF
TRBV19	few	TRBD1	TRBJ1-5	TGTGCCAGTAGGCGGACAGGGGGCTCGGCTCAGCCCCAGCATTTT	CASRRTGGSAQPQHF
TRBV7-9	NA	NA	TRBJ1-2	TGTGCCAGCAGCCCTACGGGCTACACCTTC	CASSPTGYTF
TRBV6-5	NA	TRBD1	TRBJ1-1	TGTGCCAGCAGTTACTCGAAGGGGGCCTTTGAAGCTTTCTTT	CASSYSKGAFEAFF
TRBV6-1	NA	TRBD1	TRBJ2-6	TGTGCCAGCAGTGAAGGAGGACAGGGGGTCCTGACTTTC	CASSEGGQGVLTF
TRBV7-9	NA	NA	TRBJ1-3	TGTGCCAGCAGCCCCCCGTCCTTGAGCTCTGGAAACACCATATATTTT	CASSPPSLSSGNTIYF
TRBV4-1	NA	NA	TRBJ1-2	TGCGCCAGCAGCCAAGTAGGGGGTAAGGGCTACACCTTC	CASSQVGGKGYTF
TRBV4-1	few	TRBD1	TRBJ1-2	TGCGCCAGCAGCCAAGATTGGGCCGGGACAGGGCTCAACACGGGCTATGGCTACACCTTC	CASSQDWAGTGLNTGYGYTF
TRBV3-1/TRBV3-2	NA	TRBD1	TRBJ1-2	TGTGCCAGCAGCCAAGGGAACGGTTGCACCGGGACAGGGGACGGCTACACCTTC	CASSQGNGCTGTGDGYTF
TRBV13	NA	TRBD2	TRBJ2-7	TGTGCCAGCAGCTTAGGAGCGGGGGCCGAGCAGTACTTC	CASSLGAGAEQYF
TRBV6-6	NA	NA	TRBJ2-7	TGTGCCAGCAGTTACTCTGGCAGGGATGCCGAGCAGTACTTC	CASSYSGRDAEQYF
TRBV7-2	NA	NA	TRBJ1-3	TGTGCCAGCAGCTTACCCAGTACCGGAAACACCATATATTTT	CASSLPSTGNTIYF
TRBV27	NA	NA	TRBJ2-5	TGTGCCAGCAGTTTATCGAGGCGGGCAGAGAGACAAGAGACCCAGTACTTC	CASSLSRRAERQETQYF
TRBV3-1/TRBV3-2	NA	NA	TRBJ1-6	TGTGCCAGCAGCCCGGGGATTTTAAATTCACCCCTCCACTTT	CASSPGILNSPLHF
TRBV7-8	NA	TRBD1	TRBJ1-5	TGTGCCAGCAGCTCCACACAGGGGGGTGATTATAGCAATCAGCCCCAGCATTTT	CASSSTQGGDYSNQPQHF
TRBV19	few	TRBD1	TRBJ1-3	TGTGCCAGTAGTTTACAGTGGGACAGCTCTGGAAACACCATATATTTT	CASSLQWDSSGNTIYF
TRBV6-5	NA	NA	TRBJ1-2	TGTGCCAGCAGGCCCCCGGGAACCTATGGCTACACCTTC	CASRPPGTYGYTF
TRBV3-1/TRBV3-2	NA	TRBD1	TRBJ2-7	TGTGCCAGCAGCCCCCGGACAGGGGATACCTACGAGCAGTACTTC	CASSPRTGDTYEQYF
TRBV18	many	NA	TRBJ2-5	TGTGCCAGCTCATCGCTAAAGACCCAGTACTTC	CASSSLKTQYF
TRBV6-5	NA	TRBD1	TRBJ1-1	TGTGCCAGCAGCCACGACAGGGGGGTAGAAGCTTTCTTT	CASSHDRGVEAFF
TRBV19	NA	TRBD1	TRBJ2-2	TGTGCCAGTAGTATTCAAGGGACAGGGACCGGGGAGCTGTTTTTT	CASSIQGTGTGELFF
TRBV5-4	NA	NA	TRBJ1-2	TGTGCCAGCAGCCTAGGGGGGGCCTATGGCTACACCTTC	CASSLGGAYGYTF
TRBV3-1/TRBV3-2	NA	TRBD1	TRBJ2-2	TGTGCCAGCAGCCGCCGTGGGACAGGGGGCCGCACCGGGGAGCTGTTTTTT	CASSRRGTGGRTGELFF
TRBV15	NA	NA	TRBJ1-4	TGTGCCACCAGCAGAGAAACAGCCAGTAATGAAAAACTGTTTTTT	CATSRETASNEKLFF
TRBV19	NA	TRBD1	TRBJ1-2	TGTGCCAGTAGGGCAGGGGGGATCCACACCTTC	CASRAGGIHTF
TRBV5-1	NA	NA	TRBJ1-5	TGCGCCAGCAGCCCCAATGGAGCTTACAATCAGCCCCAGCATTTT	CASSPNGAYNQPQHF
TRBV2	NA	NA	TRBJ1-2	TGTGCCAGCAGTGTGTCAGGGGCCTATGGCTACACCTTC	CASSVSGAYGYTF
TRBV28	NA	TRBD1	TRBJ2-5	TGTGCCAGCAGCACAAGACAGGGTCAAGAGACCCAGTACTTC	CASSTRQGQETQYF
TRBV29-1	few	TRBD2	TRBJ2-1	TGCAGCGTTGATCCAATCGGGACTAGCGGGGGCCTATCCTACAATGAGCAGTTCTTC	CSVDPIGTSGGLSYNEQFF
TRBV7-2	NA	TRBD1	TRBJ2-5	TGTGCCAGCAGCGACAGGGGCCAACTCCAAGAGACCCAGTACTTC	CASSDRGQLQETQYF
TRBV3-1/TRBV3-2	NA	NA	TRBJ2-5	TGTGCCAGCAGCCAAGCTGGGCGGGGGCCGCAAGAGACCCAGTACTTC	CASSQAGRGPQETQYF
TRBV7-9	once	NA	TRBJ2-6	TGTGCCAGCAGCCTTCCCCGCGGGGCCCAGGGCTCTGGGGCCAACGTCCTGACTTTC	CASSLPRGAQGSGANVLTF
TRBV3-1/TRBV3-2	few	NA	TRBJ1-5	TGTGCCAGCAGCCATGGACAAGGGAAAGGTCAGCCCCAGCATTTT	CASSHGQGKGQPQHF
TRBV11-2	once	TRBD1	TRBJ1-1	TGTGCCAGCTGCCAGACAGGGGATAACACTGAAGCTTTCTTT	CASCQTGDNTEAFF
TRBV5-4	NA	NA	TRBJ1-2	TGTGCCAGCAGCTTGTCCGGACGGCCCCAGGACTCTGGCTACACCTTC	CASSLSGRPQDSGYTF
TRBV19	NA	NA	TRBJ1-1	TGTGCCAGTACCAAAGCCCGACAGGCAGCGAACACTGAAGCTTTCTTT	CASTKARQAANTEAFF
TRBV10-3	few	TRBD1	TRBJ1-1	TGTGCCACCAGGACAGGGGGAACATCTGAAGCTTTCTTT	CATRTGGTSEAFF
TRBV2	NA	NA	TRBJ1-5	TGTGCCAGCAGTGTACAGGGCCTCCGGGGCCAGCCCCAGCATTTT	CASSVQGLRGQPQHF
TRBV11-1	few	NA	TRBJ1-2	TGTGCCAGCAGCCAAGGAGCCTGGAAATCTGAAGAGTTC	CASSQGAWKSEEF
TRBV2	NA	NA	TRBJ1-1	TGTGCCAGCAAAAGATTGGACAGTTTGAACACTGAAGCTTTCTTT	CASKRLDSLNTEAFF
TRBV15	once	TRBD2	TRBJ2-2	TGTGCCACCAGCAGAGGAACTAGCGGGGGGATGACCGGGGAGCTGTTTTTT	CATSRGTSGGMTGELFF